The clone carrying this T cell receptor beta chain has just a few counts. Its antigen remains unknown. This record comes from a study of cytomegalovirus exposure and HLA in healthy donors. Study-wide results and limits: TCR beta V- and J-gene trimming was later associated with a missense DCLRE1C variant.

Germline V gene sequence: CDR1 LNHDA, CDR2 SQIVND (reference sequence). The CDR3 spans 15 residues. Trimming stripped 5 bases from V and 1 base from J, with 12 bases between. The study ran its PCR with 60 Vbeta and 13 Jbeta primers. Sequencing used immunoSEQ multiplex PCR; TCRdb keeps in-frame clones, though not all of them. The table has fewer than 250,000 clones, 87% seen once. V is TRBV19 and J is TRBJ1-5; possibly TRBD1 for D (6 bases). Sequencing used PBMCs. The source is a boy aged 2 to 9 in good health and CMV-seronegative. CDR3 residues: CASSLGTTSNQPQHF. The CDR3 region has the DNA TGTGCCAGTAGTCTAGGGACAACAAGCAATCAGCCCCAGCATTTT.